The subject of this entry is one TCR beta chain. The antigen remains unidentified. At the DNA level, this CDR3 is encoded by other sequences in the same sample as well. These data are taken from a study of T cell responses to AZD1222 COVID-19 vaccine. The V gene's germline CDR1 is MDHEN and CDR2 SYDVKM. V lost 3 bases, J lost 1 base, and 7 bases lay in between. CDR3 length equals 14 residues. Broader study findings: Repertoires were obtained only post-peak T cell response.

Profiling relied on immunoSEQ multiplex PCR, and the TCRdb table lists in-frame clones only, not all of them. The table has around 160,000 clones, more than 75% seen once; the top ten hold less than 5%. The chain carries TRBV28 and TRBJ1-3, with a tentative D call TRBD1 (6 bases). The TCR sequence derives from an adult in good health. The sequences come from peripheral blood, collected on day 0 of MenACWY control vaccination. As DNA, the CDR3 is TGTGCCAGCAGTTTTCAGGGGTCTGGAAACACCATATATTTT. Its protein is CASSFQGSGNTIYF.